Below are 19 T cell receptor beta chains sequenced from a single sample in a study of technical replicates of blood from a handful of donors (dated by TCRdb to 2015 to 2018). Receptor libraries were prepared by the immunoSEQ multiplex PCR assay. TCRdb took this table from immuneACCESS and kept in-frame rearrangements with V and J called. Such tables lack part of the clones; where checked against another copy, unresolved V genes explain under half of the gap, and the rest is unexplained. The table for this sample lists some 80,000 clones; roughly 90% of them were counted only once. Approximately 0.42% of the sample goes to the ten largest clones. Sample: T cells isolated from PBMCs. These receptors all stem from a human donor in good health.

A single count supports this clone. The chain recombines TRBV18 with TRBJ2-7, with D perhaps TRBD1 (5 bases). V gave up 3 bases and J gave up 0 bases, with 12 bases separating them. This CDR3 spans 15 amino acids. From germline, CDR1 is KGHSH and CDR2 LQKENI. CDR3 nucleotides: TGTGCCAGCTCACCCAGGACACAAAGCTCCTACGAGCAGTACTTC. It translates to CASSPRTQSSYEQYF.

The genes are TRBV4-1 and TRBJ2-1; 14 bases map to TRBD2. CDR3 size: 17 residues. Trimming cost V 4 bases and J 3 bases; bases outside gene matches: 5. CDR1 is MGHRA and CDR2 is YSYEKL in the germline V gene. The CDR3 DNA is TGCGCCAGCAGCCCCCGGACTAGCGGGAGGATCTACAATGAGCAGTTCTTC. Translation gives CASSPRTSGRIYNEQFF.

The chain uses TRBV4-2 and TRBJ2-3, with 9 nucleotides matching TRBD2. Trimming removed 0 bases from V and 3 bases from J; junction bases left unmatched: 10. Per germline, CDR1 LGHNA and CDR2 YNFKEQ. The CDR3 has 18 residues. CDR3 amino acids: CASSQDLDLAGGTDTQYF. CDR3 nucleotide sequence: TGTGCCAGCAGCCAAGATTTAGATTTGGCGGGGGGGACAGATACGCAGTATTTT.

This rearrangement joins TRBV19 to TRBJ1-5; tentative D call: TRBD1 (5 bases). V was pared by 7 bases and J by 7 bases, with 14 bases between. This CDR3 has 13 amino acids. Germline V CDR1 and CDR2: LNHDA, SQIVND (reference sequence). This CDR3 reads CASIGAGGQPQHF. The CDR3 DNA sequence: TGTGCCAGTATCGGGGCGGGAGGGCAGCCCCAGCATTTT.

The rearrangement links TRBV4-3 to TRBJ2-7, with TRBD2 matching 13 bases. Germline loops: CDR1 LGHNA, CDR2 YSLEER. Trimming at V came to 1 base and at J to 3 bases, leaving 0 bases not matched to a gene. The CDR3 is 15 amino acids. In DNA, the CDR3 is TGCGCCAGCAGCCAAGGACTAGCGGGAGGCTACGAGCAGTACTTC. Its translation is CASSQGLAGGYEQYF.

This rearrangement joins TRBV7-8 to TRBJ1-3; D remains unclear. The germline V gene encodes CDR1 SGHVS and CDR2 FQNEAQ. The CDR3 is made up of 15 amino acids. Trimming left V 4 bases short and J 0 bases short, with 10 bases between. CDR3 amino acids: CASSSLVSSGNTIYF. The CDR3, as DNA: TGTGCCAGCAGCTCGCTAGTCTCCTCTGGAAACACCATATATTTT. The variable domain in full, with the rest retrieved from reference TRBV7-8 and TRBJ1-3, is GAGVSQSPRYKVAKRGQDVALRCDPISGHVSLFWYQQALGQGPEFLTYFQNEAQLDKSGLPSDRFFAERPEGSVSTLKIQRTQQEDSAVYLCASSSLVSSGNTIYFGEGSWLTVV.

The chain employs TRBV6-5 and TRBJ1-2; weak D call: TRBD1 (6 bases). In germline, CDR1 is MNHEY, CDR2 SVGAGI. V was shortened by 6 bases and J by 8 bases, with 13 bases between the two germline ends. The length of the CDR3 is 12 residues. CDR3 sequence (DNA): TGTGCCAGCAGCCGACAGGACGGGGGCTACACCTTC. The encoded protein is CASSRQDGGYTF.

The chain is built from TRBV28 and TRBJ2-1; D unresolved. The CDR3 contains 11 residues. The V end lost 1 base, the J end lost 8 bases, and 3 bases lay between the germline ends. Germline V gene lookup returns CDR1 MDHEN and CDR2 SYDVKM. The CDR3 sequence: CASSLSYEQFF. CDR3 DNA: TGTGCCAGCAGTTTATCCTATGAGCAGTTCTTC.

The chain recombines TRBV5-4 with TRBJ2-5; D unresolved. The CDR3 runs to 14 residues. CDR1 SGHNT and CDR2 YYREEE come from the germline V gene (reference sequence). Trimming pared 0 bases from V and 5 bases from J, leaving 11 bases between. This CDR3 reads CASSLGSALETQYF. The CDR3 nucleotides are TGTGCCAGCAGCTTGGGGTCCGCGTTGGAGACCCAGTACTTC.

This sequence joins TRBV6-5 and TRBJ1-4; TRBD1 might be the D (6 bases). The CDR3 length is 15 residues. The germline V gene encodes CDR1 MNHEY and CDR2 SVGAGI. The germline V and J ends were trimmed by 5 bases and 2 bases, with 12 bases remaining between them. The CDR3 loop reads CASSILQGTNEKLFF. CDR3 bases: TGTGCCAGCAGTATTTTACAGGGCACTAATGAAAAACTGTTTTTT.

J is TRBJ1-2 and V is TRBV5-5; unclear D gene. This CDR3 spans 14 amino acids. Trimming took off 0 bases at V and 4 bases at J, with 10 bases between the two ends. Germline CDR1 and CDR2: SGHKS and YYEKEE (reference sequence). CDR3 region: CASSLGGQLYGYTF. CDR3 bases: TGTGCCAGCAGCTTGGGAGGGCAACTCTATGGCTACACCTTC.

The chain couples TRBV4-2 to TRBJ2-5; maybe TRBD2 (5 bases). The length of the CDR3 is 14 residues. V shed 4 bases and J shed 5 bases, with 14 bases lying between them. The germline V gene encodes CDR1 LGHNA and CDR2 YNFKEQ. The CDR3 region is CASSPRLLGETQYF. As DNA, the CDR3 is TGTGCCAGCAGCCCTCGATTACTAGGGGAGACCCAGTACTTC.

As DNA, the CDR3 is TGTGCCAGCAGCTTCGGCAATGAGCAGTTCTTC. It yields the protein CASSFGNEQFF. V usage is TRBV7-9 and J usage is TRBJ2-1; no definite D call. This CDR3 spans 11 amino acids. V was cut by 3 bases and J by 6 bases, with 3 bases left in between. Looked up from germline, CDR1 is SEHNR and CDR2 is FQNEAQ (reference sequence).

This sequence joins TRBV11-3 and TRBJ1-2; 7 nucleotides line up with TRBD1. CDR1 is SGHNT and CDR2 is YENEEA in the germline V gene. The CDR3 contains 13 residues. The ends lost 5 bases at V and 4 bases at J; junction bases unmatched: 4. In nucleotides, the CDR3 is TGTGCCAGCAGCGGGGACAGCCTCTATGGCTACACCTTC. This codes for CASSGDSLYGYTF.

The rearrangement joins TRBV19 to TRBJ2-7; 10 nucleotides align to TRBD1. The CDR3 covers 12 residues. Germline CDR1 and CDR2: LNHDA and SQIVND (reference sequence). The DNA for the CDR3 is TGTGCTACCGGGACAGGGGCCTACGAGCAGTACTTC. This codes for CATGTGAYEQYF.

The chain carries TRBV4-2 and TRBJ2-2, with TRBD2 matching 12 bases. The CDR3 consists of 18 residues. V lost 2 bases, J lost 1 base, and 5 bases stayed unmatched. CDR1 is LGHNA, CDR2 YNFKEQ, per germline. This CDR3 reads CASSQLTSGRLNTGELFF. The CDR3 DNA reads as TGTGCCAGCAGCCAACTAACTAGCGGGAGGCTGAACACCGGGGAGCTGTTTTTT.

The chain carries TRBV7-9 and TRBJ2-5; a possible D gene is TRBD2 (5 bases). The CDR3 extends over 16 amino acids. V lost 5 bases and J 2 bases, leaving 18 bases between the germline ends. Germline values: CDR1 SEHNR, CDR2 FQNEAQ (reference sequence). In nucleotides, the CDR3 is TGTGCCAGCAGCGACCTTCCGGGGAGAGGGCAAGAGACCCAGTACTTC. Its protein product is CASSDLPGRGQETQYF.

The CDR3 reads CSVVLRDYYEQYF. CDR3 DNA sequence: TGCAGCGTTGTTCTACGGGACTACTACGAGCAGTACTTC. The V and J genes are TRBV29-1 and TRBJ2-7; 7 bases align to TRBD2. CDR3 length: 13 amino acids. V lost 4 bases to trimming and J lost 3 bases; unmatched junction nucleotides: 6. Germline loops: CDR1 SQVTM, CDR2 ANQGSEA.

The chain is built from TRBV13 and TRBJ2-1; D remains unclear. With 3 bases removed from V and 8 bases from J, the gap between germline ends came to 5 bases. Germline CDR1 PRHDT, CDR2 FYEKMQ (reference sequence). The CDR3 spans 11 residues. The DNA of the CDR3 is TGTGCCAGCAGCTTTATCTATGAGCAGTTCTTC. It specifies CASSFIYEQFF.